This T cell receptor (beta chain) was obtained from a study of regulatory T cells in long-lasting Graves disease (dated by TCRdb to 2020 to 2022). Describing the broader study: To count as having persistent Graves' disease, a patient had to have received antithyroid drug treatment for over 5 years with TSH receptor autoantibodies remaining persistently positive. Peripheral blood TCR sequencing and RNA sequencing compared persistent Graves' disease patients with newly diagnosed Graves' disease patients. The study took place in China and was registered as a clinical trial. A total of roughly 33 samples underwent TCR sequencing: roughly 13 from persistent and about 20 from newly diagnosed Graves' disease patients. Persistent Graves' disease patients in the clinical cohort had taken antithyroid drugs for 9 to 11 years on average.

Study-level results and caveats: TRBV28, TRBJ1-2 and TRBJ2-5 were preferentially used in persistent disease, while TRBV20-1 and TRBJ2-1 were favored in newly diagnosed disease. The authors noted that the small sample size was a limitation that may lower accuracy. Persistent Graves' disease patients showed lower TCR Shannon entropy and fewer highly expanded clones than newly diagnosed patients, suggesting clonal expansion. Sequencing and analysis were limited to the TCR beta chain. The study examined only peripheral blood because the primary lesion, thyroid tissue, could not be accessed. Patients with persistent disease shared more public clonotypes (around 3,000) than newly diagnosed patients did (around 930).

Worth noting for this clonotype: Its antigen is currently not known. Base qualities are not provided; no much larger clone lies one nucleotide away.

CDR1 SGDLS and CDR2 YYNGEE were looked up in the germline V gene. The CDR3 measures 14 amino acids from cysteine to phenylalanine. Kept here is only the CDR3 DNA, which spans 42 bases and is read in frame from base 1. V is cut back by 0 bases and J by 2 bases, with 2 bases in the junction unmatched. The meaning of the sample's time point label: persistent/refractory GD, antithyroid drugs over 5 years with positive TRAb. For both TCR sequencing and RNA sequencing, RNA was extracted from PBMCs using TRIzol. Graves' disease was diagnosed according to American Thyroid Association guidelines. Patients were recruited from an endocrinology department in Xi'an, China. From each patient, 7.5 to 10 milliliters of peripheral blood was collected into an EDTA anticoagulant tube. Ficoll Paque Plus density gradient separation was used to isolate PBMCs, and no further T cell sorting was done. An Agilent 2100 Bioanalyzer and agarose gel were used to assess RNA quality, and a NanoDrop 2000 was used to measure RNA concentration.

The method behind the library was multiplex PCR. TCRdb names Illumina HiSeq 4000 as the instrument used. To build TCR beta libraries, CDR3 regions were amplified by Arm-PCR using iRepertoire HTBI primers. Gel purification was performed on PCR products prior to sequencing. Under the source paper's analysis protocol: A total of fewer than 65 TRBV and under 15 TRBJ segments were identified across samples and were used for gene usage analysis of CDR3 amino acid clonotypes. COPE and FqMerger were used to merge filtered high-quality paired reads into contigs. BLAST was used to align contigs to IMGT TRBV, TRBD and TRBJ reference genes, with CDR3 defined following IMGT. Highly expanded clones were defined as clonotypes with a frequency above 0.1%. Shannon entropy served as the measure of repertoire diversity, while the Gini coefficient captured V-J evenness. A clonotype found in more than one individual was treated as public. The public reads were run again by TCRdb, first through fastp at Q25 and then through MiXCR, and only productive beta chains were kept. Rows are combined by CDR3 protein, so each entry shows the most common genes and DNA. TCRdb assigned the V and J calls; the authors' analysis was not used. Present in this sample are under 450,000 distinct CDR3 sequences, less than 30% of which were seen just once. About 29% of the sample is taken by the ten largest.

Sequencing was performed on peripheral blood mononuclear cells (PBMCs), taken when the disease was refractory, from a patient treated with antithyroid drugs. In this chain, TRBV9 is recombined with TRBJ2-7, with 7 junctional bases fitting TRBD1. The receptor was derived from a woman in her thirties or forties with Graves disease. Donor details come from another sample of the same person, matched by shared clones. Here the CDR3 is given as CASSVATGTYEQYF. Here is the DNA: TGTGCCAGCAGCGTAGCGACAGGGACCTACGAGCAGTACTTC.